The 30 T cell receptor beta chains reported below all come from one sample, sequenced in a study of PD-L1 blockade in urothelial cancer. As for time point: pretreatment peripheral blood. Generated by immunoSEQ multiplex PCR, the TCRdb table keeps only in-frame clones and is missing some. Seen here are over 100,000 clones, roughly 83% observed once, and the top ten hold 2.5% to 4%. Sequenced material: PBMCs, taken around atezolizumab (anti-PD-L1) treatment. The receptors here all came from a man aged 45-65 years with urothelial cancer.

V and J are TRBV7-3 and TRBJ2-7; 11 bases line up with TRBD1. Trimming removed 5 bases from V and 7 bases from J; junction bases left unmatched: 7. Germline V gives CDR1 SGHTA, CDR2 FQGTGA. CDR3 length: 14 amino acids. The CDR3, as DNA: TGTGCCAGCAGCGTCGGGACAGGGGGTTGGGAGCAGTACTTC. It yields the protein CASSVGTGGWEQYF.

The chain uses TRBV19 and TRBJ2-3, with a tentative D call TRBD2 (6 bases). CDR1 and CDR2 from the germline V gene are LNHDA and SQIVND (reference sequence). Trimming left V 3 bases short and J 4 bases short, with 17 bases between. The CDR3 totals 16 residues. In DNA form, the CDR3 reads TGTGCCAGTAGTATGAACCTTGCTGCGGGGTCAGATACGCAGTATTTT. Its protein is CASSMNLAAGSDTQYF. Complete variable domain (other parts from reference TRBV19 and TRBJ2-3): DGGITQSPKYLFRKEGQNVTLSCEQNLNHDAMYWYRQDPGQGLRLIYYSQIVNDFQKGDIAEGYSVSREKKESFPLTVTSAQKNPTAFYLCASSMNLAAGSDTQYFGPGTRLTVL.

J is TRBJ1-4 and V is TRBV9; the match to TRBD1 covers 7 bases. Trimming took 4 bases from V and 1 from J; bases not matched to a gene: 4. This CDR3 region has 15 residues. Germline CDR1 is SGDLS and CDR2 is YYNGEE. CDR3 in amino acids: CASSLRQGTNEKLFF. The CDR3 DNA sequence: TGTGCCAGCAGCCTCCGACAGGGAACTAATGAAAAACTGTTTTTT.

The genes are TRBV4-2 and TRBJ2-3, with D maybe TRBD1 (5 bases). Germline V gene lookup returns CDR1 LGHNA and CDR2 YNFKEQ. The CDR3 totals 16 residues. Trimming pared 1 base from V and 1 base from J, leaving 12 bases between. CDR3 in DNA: TGTGCCAGCAGCCAAGTAGGGGCAGGACGCACAGATACGCAGTATTTT. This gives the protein CASSQVGAGRTDTQYF.

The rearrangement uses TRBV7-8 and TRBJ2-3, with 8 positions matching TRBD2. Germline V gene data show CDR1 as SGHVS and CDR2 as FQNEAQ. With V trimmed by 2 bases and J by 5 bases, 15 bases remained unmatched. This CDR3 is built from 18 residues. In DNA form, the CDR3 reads TGTGCCAGCAGCTTAACCGATAGCGGGATCACCATTGTAGATACGCAGTATTTT. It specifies CASSLTDSGITIVDTQYF.

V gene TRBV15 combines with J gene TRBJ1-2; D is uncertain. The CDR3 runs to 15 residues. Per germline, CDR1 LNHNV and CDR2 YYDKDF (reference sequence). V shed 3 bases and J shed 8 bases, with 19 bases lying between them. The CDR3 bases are TGTGCCACCAGCAGCAGCGGACCGACCTTGGGAGGCTACACCTTC. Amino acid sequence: CATSSSGPTLGGYTF.

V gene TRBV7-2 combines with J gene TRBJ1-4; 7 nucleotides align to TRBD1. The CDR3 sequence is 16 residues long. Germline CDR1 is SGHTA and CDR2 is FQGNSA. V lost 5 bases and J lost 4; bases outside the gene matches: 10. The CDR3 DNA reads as TGTGCCAGCAGCGCTCAGGGACAGACTCTTAATGAAAAACTGTTTTTT. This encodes CASSAQGQTLNEKLFF.

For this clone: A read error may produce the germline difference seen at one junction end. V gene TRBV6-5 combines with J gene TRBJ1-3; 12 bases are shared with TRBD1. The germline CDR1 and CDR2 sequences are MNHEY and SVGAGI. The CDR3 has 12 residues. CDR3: CASSYPGTGGSF. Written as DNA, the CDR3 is TGTGCCAGCAGTTACCCAGGGACAGGGGGCTCATTT.

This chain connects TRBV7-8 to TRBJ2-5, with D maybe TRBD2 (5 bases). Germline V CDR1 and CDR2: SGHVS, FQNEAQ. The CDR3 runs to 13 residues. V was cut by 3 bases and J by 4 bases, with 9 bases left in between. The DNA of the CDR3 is TGTGCCAGCAGCTTGGGCGGGTTAGAGACCCAGTACTTC. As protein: CASSLGGLETQYF.

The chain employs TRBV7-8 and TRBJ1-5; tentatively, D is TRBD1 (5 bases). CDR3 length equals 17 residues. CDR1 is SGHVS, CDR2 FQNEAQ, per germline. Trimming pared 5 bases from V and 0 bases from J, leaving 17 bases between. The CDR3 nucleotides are TGTGCCAGCAGCCCGGAGGGTACAGGTCATAGCAATCAGCCCCAGCATTTT. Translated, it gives CASSPEGTGHSNQPQHF.

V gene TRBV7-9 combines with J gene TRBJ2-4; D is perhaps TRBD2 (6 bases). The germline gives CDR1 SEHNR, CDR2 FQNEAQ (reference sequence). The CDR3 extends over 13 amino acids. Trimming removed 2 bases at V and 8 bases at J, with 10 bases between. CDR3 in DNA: TGTGCCAGCAGCTTACGGGGGTACGACATTCAGTACTTC. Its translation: CASSLRGYDIQYF.

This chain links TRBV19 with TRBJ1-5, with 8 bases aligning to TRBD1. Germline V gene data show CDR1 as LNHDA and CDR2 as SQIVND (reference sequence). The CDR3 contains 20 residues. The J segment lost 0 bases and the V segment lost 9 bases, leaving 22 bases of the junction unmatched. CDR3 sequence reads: CASNEPDRGPLRYSNQPQHF. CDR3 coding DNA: TGTGCCAGCAACGAGCCAGACAGGGGCCCACTTCGTTATAGCAATCAGCCCCAGCATTTT.

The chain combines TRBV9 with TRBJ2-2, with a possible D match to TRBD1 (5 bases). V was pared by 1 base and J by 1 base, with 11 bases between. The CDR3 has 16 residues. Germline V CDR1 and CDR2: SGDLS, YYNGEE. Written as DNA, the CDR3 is TGTGCCAGCAGCGTAAGACAGCCTATGAACACCGGGGAGCTGTTTTTT. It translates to CASSVRQPMNTGELFF. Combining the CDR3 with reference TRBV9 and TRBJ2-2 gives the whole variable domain DSGVTQTPKHLITATGQRVTLRCSPRSGDLSVYWYQQSLDQGLQFLIQYYNGEERAKGNILERFSAQQFPDLHSELNLSSLELGDSALYFCASSVRQPMNTGELFFGEGSRLTVL.

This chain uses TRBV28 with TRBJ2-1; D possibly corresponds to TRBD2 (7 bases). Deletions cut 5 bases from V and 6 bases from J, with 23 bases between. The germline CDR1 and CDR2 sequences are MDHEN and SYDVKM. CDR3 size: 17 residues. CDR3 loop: CASSPSPQAGALNEQFF. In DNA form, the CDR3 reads TGTGCCAGCAGTCCTTCCCCCCAGGCGGGGGCCCTCAATGAGCAGTTCTTC.

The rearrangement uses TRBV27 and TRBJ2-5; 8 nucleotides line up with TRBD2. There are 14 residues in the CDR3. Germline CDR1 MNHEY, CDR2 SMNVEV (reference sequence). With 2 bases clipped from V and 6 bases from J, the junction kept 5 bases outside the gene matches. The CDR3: CASSLAREGQTQYF. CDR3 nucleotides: TGTGCCAGCAGTTTAGCACGGGAGGGGCAGACCCAGTACTTC.

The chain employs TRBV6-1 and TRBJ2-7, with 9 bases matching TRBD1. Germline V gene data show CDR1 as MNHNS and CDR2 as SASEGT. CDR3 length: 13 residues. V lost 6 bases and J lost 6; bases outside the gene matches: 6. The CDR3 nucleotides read TGTGCCAGCAGCAGGGACAGGGTAAGCGAGCAGTACTTC. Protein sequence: CASSRDRVSEQYF.

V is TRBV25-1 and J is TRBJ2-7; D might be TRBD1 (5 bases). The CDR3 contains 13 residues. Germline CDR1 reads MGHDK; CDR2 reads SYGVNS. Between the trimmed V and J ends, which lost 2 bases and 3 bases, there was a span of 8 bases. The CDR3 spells CASSEGAFYEQYF. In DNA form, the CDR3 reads TGTGCCAGCAGTGAAGGGGCCTTCTACGAGCAGTACTTC.

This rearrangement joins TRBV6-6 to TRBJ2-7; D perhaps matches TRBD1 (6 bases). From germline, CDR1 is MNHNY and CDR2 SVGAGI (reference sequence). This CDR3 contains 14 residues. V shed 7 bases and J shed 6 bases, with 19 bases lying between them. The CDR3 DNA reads TGTGCCAGCACACGGGACACGGTAAATGGCGAGCAGTACTTC. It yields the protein CASTRDTVNGEQYF.

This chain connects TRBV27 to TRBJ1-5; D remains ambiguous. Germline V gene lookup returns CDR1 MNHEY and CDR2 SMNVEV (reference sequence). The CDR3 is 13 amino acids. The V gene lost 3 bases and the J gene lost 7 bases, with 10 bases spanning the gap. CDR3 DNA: TGTGCCAGCAGTTTGGCCCCGGGGCAGCCCCAGCATTTT. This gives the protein CASSLAPGQPQHF.

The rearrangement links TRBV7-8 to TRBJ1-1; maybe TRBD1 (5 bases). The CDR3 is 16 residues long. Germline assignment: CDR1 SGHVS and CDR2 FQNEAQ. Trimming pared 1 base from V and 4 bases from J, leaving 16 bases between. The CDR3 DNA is TGTGCCAGCAGCTTAGTCGGATCCTCGGGGGGCACTGAAGCTTTCTTT. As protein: CASSLVGSSGGTEAFF. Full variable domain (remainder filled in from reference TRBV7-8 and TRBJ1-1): GAGVSQSPRYKVAKRGQDVALRCDPISGHVSLFWYQQALGQGPEFLTYFQNEAQLDKSGLPSDRFFAERPEGSVSTLKIQRTQQEDSAVYLCASSLVGSSGGTEAFFGQGTRLTVV.

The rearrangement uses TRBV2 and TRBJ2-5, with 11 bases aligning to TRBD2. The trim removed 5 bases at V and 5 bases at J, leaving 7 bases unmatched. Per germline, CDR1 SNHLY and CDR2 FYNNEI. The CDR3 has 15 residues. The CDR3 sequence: CASSTGTSGLETQYF. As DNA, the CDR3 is TGTGCCAGCAGTACCGGGACTAGCGGCTTGGAGACCCAGTACTTC.

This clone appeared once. The CDR3, as DNA: TGTGCCAGCAGGCCAACTCTAGTTTCCGAGCAGTACTTC. This sequence encodes CASRPTLVSEQYF. The chain couples TRBV27 to TRBJ2-7; no definite D call. CDR3 length: 13 residues. Trimming cost V 6 bases and J 6 bases, with 15 bases left between them. Germline CDR1 and CDR2: MNHEY and SMNVEV (reference sequence).

This chain's CDR3 is CASSQGGQGGGEQYF. The CDR3 DNA reads as TGCGCCAGCAGCCAAGGGGGACAGGGGGGTGGCGAGCAGTACTTC. The genes are TRBV5-1 and TRBJ2-7; 11 positions match TRBD1. CDR3 length equals 15 residues. Germline CDR1 reads SGHRS; CDR2 reads YFSETQ. Trimming took 4 bases from V and 6 from J; bases not matched to a gene: 9.

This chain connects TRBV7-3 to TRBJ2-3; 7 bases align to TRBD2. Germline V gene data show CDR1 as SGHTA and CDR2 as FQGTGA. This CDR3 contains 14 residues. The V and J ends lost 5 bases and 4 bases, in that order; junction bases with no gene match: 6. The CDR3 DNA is TGTGCCAGCAGCAAAAGGGGAGGGGCAGATACGCAGTATTTT. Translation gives CASSKRGGADTQYF.

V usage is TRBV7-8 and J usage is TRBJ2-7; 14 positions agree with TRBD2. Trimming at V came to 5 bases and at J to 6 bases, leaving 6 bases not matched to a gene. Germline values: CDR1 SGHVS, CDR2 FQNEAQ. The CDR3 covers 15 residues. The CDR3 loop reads CASSAGTSGSAEQYF. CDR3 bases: TGTGCCAGCAGCGCCGGGACTAGCGGGAGTGCCGAGCAGTACTTC.

In DNA form, the CDR3 reads TGTGCCATCAGAACAGGGGGAAGGTACGAGCAGTACTTC. This gives the protein CAIRTGGRYEQYF. The V call is TRBV10-3, the J call TRBJ2-7; TRBD1 matches at 8 bases. This CDR3 has 13 residues. CDR1 is ENHRY and CDR2 is SYGVKD in the germline V gene. With 6 bases clipped from V and 4 bases from J, the junction kept 5 bases outside the gene matches.

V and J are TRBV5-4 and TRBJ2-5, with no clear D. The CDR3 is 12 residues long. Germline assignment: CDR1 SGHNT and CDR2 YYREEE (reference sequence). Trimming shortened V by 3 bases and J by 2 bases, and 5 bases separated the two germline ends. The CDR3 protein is CASSSPQETQYF. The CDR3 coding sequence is TGTGCCAGCAGCTCCCCGCAAGAGACCCAGTACTTC.

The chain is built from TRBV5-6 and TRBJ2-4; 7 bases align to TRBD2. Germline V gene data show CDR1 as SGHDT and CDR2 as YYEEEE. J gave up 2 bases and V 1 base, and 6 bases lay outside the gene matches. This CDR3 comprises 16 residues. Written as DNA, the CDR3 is TGTGCCAGCAGCTTGAGAGCGGGATACTCCAAAAACATTCAGTACTTC. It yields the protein CASSLRAGYSKNIQYF.

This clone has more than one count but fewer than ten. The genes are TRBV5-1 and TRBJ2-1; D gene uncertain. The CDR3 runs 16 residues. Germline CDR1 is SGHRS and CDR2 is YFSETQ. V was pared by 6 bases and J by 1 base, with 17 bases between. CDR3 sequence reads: CASTPSSVYSYNEQFF. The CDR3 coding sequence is TGCGCCAGCACGCCGTCGAGCGTTTATTCCTACAATGAGCAGTTCTTC. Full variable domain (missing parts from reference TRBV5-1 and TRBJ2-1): KAGVTQTPRYLIKTRGQQVTLSCSPISGHRSVSWYQQTPGQGLQFLFEYFSETQRNKGNFPGRFSGRQFSNSRSEMNVSTLELGDSALYLCASTPSSVYSYNEQFFGPGTRLTVL.

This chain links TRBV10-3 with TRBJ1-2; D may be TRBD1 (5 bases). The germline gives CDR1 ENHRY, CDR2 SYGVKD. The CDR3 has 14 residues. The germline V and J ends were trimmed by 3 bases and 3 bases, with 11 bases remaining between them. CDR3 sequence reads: CAISDPGTYYGYTF. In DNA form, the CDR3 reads TGTGCCATCAGTGACCCAGGGACTTACTATGGCTACACCTTC.